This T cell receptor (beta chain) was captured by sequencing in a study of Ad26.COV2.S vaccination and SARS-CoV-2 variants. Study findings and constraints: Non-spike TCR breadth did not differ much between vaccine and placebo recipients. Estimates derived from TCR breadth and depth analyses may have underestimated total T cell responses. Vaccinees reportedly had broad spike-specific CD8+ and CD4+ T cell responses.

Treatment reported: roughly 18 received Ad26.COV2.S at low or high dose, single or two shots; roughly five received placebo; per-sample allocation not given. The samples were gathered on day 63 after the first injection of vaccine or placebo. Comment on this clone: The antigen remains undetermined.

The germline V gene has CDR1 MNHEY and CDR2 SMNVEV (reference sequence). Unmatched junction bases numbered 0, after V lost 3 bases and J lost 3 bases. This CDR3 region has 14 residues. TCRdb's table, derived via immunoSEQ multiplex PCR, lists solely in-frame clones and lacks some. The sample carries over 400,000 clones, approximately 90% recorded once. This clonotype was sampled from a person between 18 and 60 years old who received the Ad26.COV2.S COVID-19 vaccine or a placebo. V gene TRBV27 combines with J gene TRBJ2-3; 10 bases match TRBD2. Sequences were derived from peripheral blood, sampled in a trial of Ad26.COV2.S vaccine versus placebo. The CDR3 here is CASSLGLATDTQYF. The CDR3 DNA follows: TGTGCCAGCAGTTTGGGACTAGCGACAGATACGCAGTATTTT.